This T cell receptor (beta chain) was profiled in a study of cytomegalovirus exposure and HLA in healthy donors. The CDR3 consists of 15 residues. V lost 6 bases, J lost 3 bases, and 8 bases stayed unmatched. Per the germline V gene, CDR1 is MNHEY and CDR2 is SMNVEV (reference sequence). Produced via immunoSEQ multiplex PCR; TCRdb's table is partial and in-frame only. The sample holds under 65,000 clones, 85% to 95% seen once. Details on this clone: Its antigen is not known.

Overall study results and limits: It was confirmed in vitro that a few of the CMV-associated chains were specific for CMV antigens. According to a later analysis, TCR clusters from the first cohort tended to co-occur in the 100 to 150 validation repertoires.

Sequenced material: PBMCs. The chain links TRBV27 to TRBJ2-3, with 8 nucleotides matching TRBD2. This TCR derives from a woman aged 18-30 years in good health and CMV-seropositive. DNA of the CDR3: TGTGCCAGCAGACAAGCGGGAGCGGGTACAGATACGCAGTATTTT. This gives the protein CASRQAGAGTDTQYF.